The clone carrying this T cell receptor beta chain was counted at least ten times. The data were obtained in a study of T cells in Graves' hyperthyroidism and ophthalmopathy. Amplified TCR beta CDR3 regions came from RNA transcripts. First-round RT-PCR with HTBI primers amplified the TCR CDR3 region. TCRdb re-derived calls from the multiplex PCR reads in MiXCR, one entry per CDR3 protein. The top ten hold over 3.5% of the sample, which has approximately 630,000 distinct CDR3 sequences, 15% to 20% seen once. Germline V gene data show CDR1 as SGHTA and CDR2 as FQGNSA. The CDR3 extends over 15 amino acids. The V segment lost 0 bases and the J segment 1 base; nucleotides outside the gene matches: 2.

This receptor was identified in a woman aged 30 to 39 with Graves' hyperthyroidism. Sequenced material: blood. This chain joins TRBV7-2 and TRBJ1-1; 7 bases are a match to TRBD1. The CDR3 DNA reads TGTGCCAGCAGCTTAGCGTGGGACAGGAACACTGAAGCTTTCTTT. Protein: CASSLAWDRNTEAFF.